The present TCR beta chain was sequenced within a study of OX40 agonist ivuxolimab in advanced cancers. Study summary: Intravenous ivuxolimab at 0.01 to 10 mg/kg was given to patients every 2 weeks. Previous treatment with anti-PD-1, anti-PD-L1 or anti-CTLA-4 therapy was allowed; under 50% had received some. Study results and limitations: The study observed clonal expansion of CD4+ and CD8+ blood T cells by week 6 at 0.1 to 3.0 mg/kg.

Trimming stripped 6 bases from V and 2 bases from J, with 12 bases between. Germline CDR1 and CDR2: SGHDT and YYEEEE. The CDR3 runs 13 residues. Repertoires were generated with immunoSEQ multiplex PCR, while TCRdb's copy carries only in-frame clones and drops some. The table has approximately 83,000 clones, approximately 84% seen once. As regards this clone: Antigen: not known.

This receptor was obtained from an adult with an advanced solid tumor such as melanoma, head and neck, liver or kidney cancer. Sample: CD4+ or CD8+ T cells sorted from blood, taken in a trial of the OX40 agonist ivuxolimab. The chain combines TRBV5-6 with TRBJ2-7; D may be TRBD1 (6 bases). CDR3 sequence reads: CASTTDSTYEQYF. CDR3 bases: TGTGCCAGCACCACGGACAGCACCTACGAGCAGTACTTC. The variable domain in full, with the rest retrieved from reference TRBV5-6 and TRBJ2-7, is DAGVTQSPTHLIKTRGQQVTLRCSPKSGHDTVSWYQQALGQGPQFIFQYYEEEERQRGNFPDRFSGHQFPNYSSELNVNALLLGDSALYLCASTTDSTYEQYFGPGTRLTVT.